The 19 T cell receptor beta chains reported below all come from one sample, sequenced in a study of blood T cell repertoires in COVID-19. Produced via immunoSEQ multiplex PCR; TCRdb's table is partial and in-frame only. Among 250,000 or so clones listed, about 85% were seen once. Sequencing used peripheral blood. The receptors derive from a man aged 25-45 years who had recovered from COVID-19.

The CDR3 reads CASSEPRTNSYEQYF. The CDR3 DNA reads TGCGCCAGCAGTGAGCCCCGGACAAATTCCTACGAGCAGTACTTC. The V and J genes are TRBV10-2 and TRBJ2-7, with D possibly matching TRBD1 (5 bases). Germline V lookup: CDR1 WSHSY, CDR2 SAAADI. Trimming took 2 bases from V and 1 from J, leaving 12 bases between them. CDR3 length: 15 residues.

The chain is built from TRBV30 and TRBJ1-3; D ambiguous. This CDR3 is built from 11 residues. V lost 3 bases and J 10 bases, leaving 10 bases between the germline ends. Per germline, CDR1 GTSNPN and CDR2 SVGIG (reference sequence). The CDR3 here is CAWRSGPTIYF. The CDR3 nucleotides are TGTGCCTGGAGGTCCGGTCCAACCATATATTTT. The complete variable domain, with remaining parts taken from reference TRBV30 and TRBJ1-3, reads SQTIHQWPATLVQPVGSPLSLECTVEGTSNPNLYWYRQAAGRGLQLLFYSVGIGQISSEVPQNLSASRPQDRQFILSSKKLLLSDSGFYLCAWRSGPTIYFGEGSWLTVV.

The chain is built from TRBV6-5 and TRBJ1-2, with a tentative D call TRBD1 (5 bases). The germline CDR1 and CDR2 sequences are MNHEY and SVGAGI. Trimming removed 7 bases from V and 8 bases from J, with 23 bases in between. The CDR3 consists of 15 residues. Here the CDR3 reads CASTLLTIRGKGYTF. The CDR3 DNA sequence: TGTGCCAGCACCTTACTGACAATAAGGGGCAAGGGCTACACCTTC.

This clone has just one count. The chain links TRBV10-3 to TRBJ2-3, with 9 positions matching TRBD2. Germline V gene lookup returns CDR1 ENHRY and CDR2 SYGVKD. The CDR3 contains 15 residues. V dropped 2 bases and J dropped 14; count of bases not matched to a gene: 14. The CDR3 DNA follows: TGTGCCATCAGTGAGCGTCCTAGCGGGGTTAATGTGGGGTATTTT. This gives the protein CAISERPSGVNVGYF.

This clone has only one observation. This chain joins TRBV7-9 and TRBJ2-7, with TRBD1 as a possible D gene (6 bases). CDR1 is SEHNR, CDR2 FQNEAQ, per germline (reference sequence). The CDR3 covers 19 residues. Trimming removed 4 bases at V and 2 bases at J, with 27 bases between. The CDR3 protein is CASSSKPLLDRTFPYEQYF. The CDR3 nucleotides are TGTGCCAGCAGCTCGAAGCCCCTCCTTGACAGGACCTTCCCCTACGAGCAGTACTTC.

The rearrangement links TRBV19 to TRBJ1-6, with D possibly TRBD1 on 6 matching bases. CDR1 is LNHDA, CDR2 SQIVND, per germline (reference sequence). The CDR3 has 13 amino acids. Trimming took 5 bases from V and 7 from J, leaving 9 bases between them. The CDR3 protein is CASSPQGNSPLHF. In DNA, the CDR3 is TGTGCCAGTAGTCCACAGGGAAATTCACCCCTCCACTTT.

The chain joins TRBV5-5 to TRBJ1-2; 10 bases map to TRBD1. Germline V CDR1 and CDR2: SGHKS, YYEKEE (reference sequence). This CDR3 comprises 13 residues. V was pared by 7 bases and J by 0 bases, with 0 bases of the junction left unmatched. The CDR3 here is CASGQGANYGYTF. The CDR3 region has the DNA TGTGCCAGCGGACAGGGGGCTAACTATGGCTACACCTTC.

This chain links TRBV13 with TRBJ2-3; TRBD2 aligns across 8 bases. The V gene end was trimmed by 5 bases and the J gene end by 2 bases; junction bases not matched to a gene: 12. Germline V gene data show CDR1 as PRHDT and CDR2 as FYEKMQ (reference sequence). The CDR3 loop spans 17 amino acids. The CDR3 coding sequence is TGTGCCAGCAGCAAGACGACTAGCGAGAGATACACAGATACGCAGTATTTT. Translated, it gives CASSKTTSERYTDTQYF. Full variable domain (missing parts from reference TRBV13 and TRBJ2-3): AAGVIQSPRHLIKEKRETATLKCYPIPRHDTVYWYQQGPGQDPQFLISFYEKMQSDKGSIPDRFSAQQFSDYHSELNMSSLELGDSALYFCASSKTTSERYTDTQYFGPGTRLTVL.

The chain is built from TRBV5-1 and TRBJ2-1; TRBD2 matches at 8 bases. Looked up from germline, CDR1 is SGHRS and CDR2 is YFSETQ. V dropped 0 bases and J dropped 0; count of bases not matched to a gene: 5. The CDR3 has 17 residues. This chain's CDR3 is CASSLVAGTSSYNEQFF. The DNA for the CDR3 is TGCGCCAGCAGCTTGGTAGCGGGGACTAGCTCCTACAATGAGCAGTTCTTC. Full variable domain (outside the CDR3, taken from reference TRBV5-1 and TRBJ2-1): KAGVTQTPRYLIKTRGQQVTLSCSPISGHRSVSWYQQTPGQGLQFLFEYFSETQRNKGNFPGRFSGRQFSNSRSEMNVSTLELGDSALYLCASSLVAGTSSYNEQFFGPGTRLTVL.

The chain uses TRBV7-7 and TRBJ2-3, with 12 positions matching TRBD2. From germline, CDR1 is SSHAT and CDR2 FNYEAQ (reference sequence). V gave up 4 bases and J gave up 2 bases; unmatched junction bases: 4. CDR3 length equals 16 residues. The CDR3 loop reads CASSSGLAGTTDTQYF. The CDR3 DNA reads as TGTGCCAGCAGCTCCGGACTAGCGGGGACCACAGATACGCAGTATTTT.

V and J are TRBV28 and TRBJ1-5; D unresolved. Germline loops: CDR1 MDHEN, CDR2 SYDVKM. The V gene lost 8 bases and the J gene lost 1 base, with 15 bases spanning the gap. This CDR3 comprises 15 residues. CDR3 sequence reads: CASEEAEGSNQPQHF. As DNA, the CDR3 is TGTGCCAGCGAGGAGGCGGAGGGAAGCAATCAGCCCCAGCATTTT.

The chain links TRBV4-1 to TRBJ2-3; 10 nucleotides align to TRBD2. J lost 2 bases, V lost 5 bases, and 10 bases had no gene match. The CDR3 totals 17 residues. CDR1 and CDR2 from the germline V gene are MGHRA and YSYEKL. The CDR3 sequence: CASSAWELAGLTDTQYF. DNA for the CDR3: TGCGCCAGCAGCGCATGGGAACTAGCGGGGCTCACAGATACGCAGTATTTT.

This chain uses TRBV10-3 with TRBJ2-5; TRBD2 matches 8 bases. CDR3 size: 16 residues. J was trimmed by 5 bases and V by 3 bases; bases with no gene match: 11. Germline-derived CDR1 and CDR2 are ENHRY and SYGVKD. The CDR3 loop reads CAISDLAGSLGETQYF. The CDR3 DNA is TGTGCCATCAGTGACTTAGCGGGGAGCCTAGGGGAGACCCAGTACTTC.

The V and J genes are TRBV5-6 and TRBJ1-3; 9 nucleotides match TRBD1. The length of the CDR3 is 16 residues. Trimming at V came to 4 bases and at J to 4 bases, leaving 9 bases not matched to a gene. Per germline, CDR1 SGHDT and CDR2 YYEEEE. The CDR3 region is CASSPGQGIGGNTIYF. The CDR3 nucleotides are TGTGCCAGCAGCCCGGGACAGGGAATCGGAGGAAACACCATATATTTT.

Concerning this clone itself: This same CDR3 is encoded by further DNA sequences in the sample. The CDR3 coding sequence is TGTGCCAGCAGCGTAGGGCAGGACACAGATACGCAGTATTTT. It codes for CASSVGQDTDTQYF. This sequence joins TRBV9 and TRBJ2-3; D gene unclear. This CDR3 is built from 14 residues. Trimming stripped 0 bases from V and 2 bases from J, with 7 bases between. Germline V CDR1 and CDR2: SGDLS, YYNGEE. Supplemented by reference TRBV9 and TRBJ2-3, the full variable domain reads DSGVTQTPKHLITATGQRVTLRCSPRSGDLSVYWYQQSLDQGLQFLIQYYNGEERAKGNILERFSAQQFPDLHSELNLSSLELGDSALYFCASSVGQDTDTQYFGPGTRLTVL.

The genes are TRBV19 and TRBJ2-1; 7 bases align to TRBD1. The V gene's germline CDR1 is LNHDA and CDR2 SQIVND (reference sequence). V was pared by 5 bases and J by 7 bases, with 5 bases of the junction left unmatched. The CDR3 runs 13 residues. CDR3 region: CASSANRGNEQFF. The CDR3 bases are TGTGCCAGTAGTGCAAACAGGGGAAATGAGCAGTTCTTC.

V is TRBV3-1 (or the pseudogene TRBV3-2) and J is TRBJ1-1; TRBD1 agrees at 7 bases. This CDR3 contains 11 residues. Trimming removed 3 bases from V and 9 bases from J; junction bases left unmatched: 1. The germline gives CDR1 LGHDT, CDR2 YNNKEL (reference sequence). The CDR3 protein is CASSQGQKAFF. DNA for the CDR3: TGTGCCAGCAGCCAGGGACAGAAAGCTTTCTTT.

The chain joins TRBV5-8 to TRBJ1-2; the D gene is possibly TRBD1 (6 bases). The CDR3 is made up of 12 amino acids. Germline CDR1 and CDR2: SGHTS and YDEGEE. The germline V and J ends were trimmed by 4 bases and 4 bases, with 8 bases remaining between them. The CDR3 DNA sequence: TGTGCCAGCAGCCTACAGGGCTATGGCTACACCTTC. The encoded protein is CASSLQGYGYTF.

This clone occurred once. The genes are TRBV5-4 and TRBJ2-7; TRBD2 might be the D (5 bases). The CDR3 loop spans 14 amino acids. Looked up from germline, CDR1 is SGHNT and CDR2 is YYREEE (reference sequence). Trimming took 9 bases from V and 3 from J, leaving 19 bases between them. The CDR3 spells CATGEGVGGYEQYV. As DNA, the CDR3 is TGTGCCACCGGTGAGGGTGTCGGAGGCTACGAGCAGTACGTC.